Below are 28 T cell receptor beta chains sequenced from a single sample in a study of T cells in Graves' hyperthyroidism and ophthalmopathy. TCR beta CDR3 regions were amplified from RNA transcripts. The TCR CDR3 first-round RT-PCR relied on the HTBI primer set. TCRdb called the multiplex PCR reads again in MiXCR, with one record for every CDR3 protein. The sample lists about 710,000 distinct CDR3 sequences, 15% to 20% occurring once. The sequenced sample consisted of blood. The source of these receptors is a man younger than 35 with Graves' hyperthyroidism.

The chain uses TRBV2 and TRBJ1-2; no firm D call. CDR3 length equals 14 residues. CDR1 and CDR2 (germline): SNHLY, FYNNEI. The V gene lost 2 bases and the J gene lost 4 bases, with 11 bases spanning the gap. DNA of the CDR3: TGTGCCAGCAGTGAATGGGTTTCAAGCTATGGCTACACCTTC. It specifies CASSEWVSSYGYTF.

V and J are TRBV9 and TRBJ2-3; 8 positions match TRBD2. This CDR3 is built from 15 residues. CDR1 and CDR2 (germline): SGDLS, YYNGEE. J was trimmed by 0 bases and V by 2 bases; bases with no gene match: 2. The CDR3 region has the DNA TGTGCCAGCAGCGTTAGCGGGACTAGCACAGATACGCAGTATTTT. This codes for CASSVSGTSTDTQYF.

This clonotype was counted at least ten times. The chain has TRBV7-2 and TRBJ2-5; possibly TRBD1 or TRBD2 for D (5 bases each). V was cut by 6 bases and J by 1 base, with 12 bases left in between. The CDR3 length is 14 residues. Germline V gene sequence: CDR1 SGHTA, CDR2 FQGNSA. The DNA for the CDR3 is TGTGCCAGCAGGGCTTTGGGGGTCCAAGAGACCCAGTACTTC. It is translated as CASRALGVQETQYF. Full variable domain (rest looked up from reference TRBV7-2 and TRBJ2-5): GAGVSQSPSNKVTEKGKDVELRCDPISGHTALYWYRQSLGQGLEFLIYFQGNSAPDKSGLPSDRFSAERTGGSVSTLTIQRTQQEDSAVYLCASRALGVQETQYFGPGTRLLVL.

This clonotype was counted many times. The gene calls are TRBV28 and TRBJ1-1, with D uncertain. Germline V gene sequence: CDR1 MDHEN, CDR2 SYDVKM. The ends were cut back, 4 bases at V and 4 bases at J, with 16 bases in the middle. CDR3 size: 15 residues. Here the CDR3 DNA reads TGTGCCAGCAGTTCCCGGAGACGGTACGTCACTGAAGCTTTCTTT. Its translation: CASSSRRRYVTEAFF. The variable domain in full, completed from reference TRBV28 and TRBJ1-1, reads DVKVTQSSRYLVKRTGEKVFLECVQDMDHENMFWYRQDPGLGLRLIYFSYDVKMKEKGDIPEGYSVSREKKERFSLILESASTNQTSMYLCASSSRRRYVTEAFFGQGTRLTVV.

This chain links TRBV5-5 with TRBJ1-1; 8 bases agree with TRBD1. Germline loops: CDR1 SGHKS, CDR2 YYEKEE (reference sequence). V shed 3 bases, J shed 10 bases, and the junction held 14 bases outside the gene matches. The CDR3 is 15 residues long. The CDR3 spells CASSWRPTGAETAFF. In nucleotides, the CDR3 is TGTGCCAGCAGCTGGCGACCGACAGGGGCAGAGACAGCTTTCTTT.

This clonotype has more than one count but fewer than ten. This chain uses TRBV3-1 with TRBJ2-5; 14 nucleotides line up with TRBD2. The CDR3 covers 16 residues. Germline V CDR1 and CDR2: LGHDT, YNNKEL (reference sequence). Losses at the gene ends were 7 bases for V and 3 bases for J; bases not matched to a gene: 7. Here the CDR3 reads CASKIGTSGSEETQYF. CDR3 nucleotides: TGTGCCAGCAAGATCGGGACTAGCGGGAGTGAAGAGACCCAGTACTTC.

The chain carries TRBV7-8 and TRBJ2-2; D might be TRBD1 or TRBD2, each matching 5 bases. Germline V gives CDR1 SGHVS, CDR2 FQNEAQ. There are 12 residues in the CDR3. Between the trimmed V and J ends, which lost 8 bases and 9 bases, there was a span of 13 bases. CDR3: CASGGPGRELFF. CDR3 bases: TGTGCCAGCGGGGGACCAGGCCGGGAGCTGTTTTTT.

The chain links TRBV6-1 to TRBJ1-2, with 10 bases fitting TRBD1. This CDR3 comprises 15 residues. Trimming took 6 bases from V and 8 from J; bases not matched to a gene: 12. From germline, CDR1 is MNHNS and CDR2 SASEGT. CDR3 nucleotides: TGTGCCAGCAGCCGGGACAGGGGAGGAGTTAGGGGCTACACCTTC. It specifies CASSRDRGGVRGYTF.

This clonotype was observed a few times. The V call is TRBV20-1, the J call TRBJ2-7; 9 bases match TRBD1. The CDR3 runs to 13 residues. Germline lookup yields CDR1 DFQATT and CDR2 SNEGSKA (reference sequence). The trim removed 1 base at V and 6 bases at J, leaving 4 bases unmatched. The CDR3 loop reads CSARGTGEAEQYF. CDR3 DNA: TGCAGTGCTAGAGGGACAGGGGAGGCCGAGCAGTACTTC.

The V call is TRBV5-1, the J call TRBJ1-1; D possibly corresponds to TRBD1 (5 bases). Trimming removed 0 bases at V and 1 base at J, with 13 bases between. The CDR3 sequence is 16 residues long. CDR1 and CDR2 (germline): SGHRS, YFSETQ. The CDR3 DNA reads as TGCGCCAGCAGCTTGGGACCCCAGGGTGGGAACACTGAAGCTTTCTTT. This encodes CASSLGPQGGNTEAFF.

This clonotype was recorded a few times. The chain recombines TRBV15 with TRBJ1-5, with D perhaps matching TRBD1 (6 bases). In germline, CDR1 is LNHNV, CDR2 YYDKDF (reference sequence). V was cut by 1 base and J by 4 bases, with 8 bases left in between. The CDR3 totals 14 residues. The CDR3 protein is CATSRVDSNQPQHF. CDR3 bases: TGTGCCACCAGCAGAGTGGACAGTAATCAGCCCCAGCATTTT.

This chain links TRBV6-5 with TRBJ1-3, with D maybe TRBD1 (6 bases). V dropped 0 bases and J dropped 1 base, with 16 bases sitting between them. There are 18 residues in the CDR3. Germline V lookup: CDR1 MNHEY, CDR2 SVGAGI. CDR3 region: CASSYSEPGAQSGNTIYF. Here the CDR3 DNA reads TGTGCCAGCAGTTACTCGGAGCCAGGGGCTCAATCTGGAAACACCATATATTTT.

This clonotype was found many times. The chain joins TRBV7-2 to TRBJ2-7; TRBD1 matches 7 bases. The germline gives CDR1 SGHTA, CDR2 FQGNSA. With V trimmed by 3 bases and J by 1 base, 6 bases remained unmatched. The CDR3 totals 15 residues. The CDR3: CASSFDRASSYEQYF. DNA of the CDR3: TGTGCCAGCAGCTTCGACAGGGCTTCATCCTACGAGCAGTACTTC.

This chain uses TRBV7-2 with TRBJ2-1; 7 nucleotides align to TRBD2. CDR3 size: 15 residues. Per the germline V gene, CDR1 is SGHTA and CDR2 is FQGNSA. V was clipped by 6 bases and J by 8 bases; unmatched bases: 13. Here the CDR3 reads CASSWAGVYLYEQFF. The CDR3 coding sequence is TGTGCCAGCAGTTGGGCGGGAGTCTACCTCTATGAGCAGTTCTTC.

The CDR3 region has the DNA TGCAGTGCTAGCCCCGGGATGTTGTACGAGCAGTACTTC. The encoded protein is CSASPGMLYEQYF. V usage is TRBV20-1 and J usage is TRBJ2-7, with a tentative D call TRBD2 (5 bases). The V end was cut by 3 bases, the J end by 4 bases, with 13 bases between. Germline CDR1 and CDR2: DFQATT and SNEGSKA (reference sequence). This CDR3 region has 13 residues.

This clonotype was recorded a few times. The V call is TRBV7-2, the J call TRBJ1-2; 8 bases line up with TRBD1. V shed 7 bases, J shed 8 bases, and the junction held 9 bases outside the gene matches. Germline V gene lookup returns CDR1 SGHTA and CDR2 FQGNSA. The CDR3 length is 13 residues. CDR3 sequence (DNA): TGTGCCAGCACCTCGGACAGGGCTAGGGGCTACACCTTC. This sequence encodes CASTSDRARGYTF.

The V gene is TRBV3-1, the J gene TRBJ1-2; TRBD1 might be the D (5 bases). Trimming cost V 2 bases and J 6 bases, with 13 bases left between them. Germline loops: CDR1 LGHDT, CDR2 YNNKEL (reference sequence). The CDR3 consists of 14 residues. This CDR3 reads CASSQPPGRNGYTF. The CDR3 DNA reads as TGTGCCAGCAGCCAACCCCCGGGGCGGAATGGCTACACCTTC.

This clonotype has ten or more counts. The rearrangement joins TRBV2 to TRBJ1-6; D call uncertain. Trimming removed 10 bases at V and 7 bases at J, with 14 bases between. The CDR3 loop spans 13 amino acids. Germline values: CDR1 SNHLY, CDR2 FYNNEI. The CDR3 bases are TGTGCCAACAGAGAAGAGGAGAATTCACCCCTCCACTTT. Protein: CANREEENSPLHF.

The chain carries TRBV4-1 and TRBJ2-3; D is possibly TRBD1 (6 bases). The CDR3 contains 16 residues. Per germline, CDR1 MGHRA and CDR2 YSYEKL. Trimming stripped 4 bases from V and 5 bases from J, with 19 bases between. Written as DNA, the CDR3 is TGCGCCAGCAGCCCCCGGGCTGACAGGAGGTTAGATACGCAGTATTTT. It translates to CASSPRADRRLDTQYF.

This clonotype has only a few counts. This chain connects TRBV20-1 to TRBJ1-1, with TRBD1 as a possible D gene (5 bases). Germline V gene sequence: CDR1 DFQATT, CDR2 SNEGSKA (reference sequence). This CDR3 contains 16 residues. Trimming removed 6 bases from V and 3 bases from J, with 23 bases in between. The CDR3 DNA sequence: TGCAGTGCCCGTGTCACCAAGGGGCTCGTGGACACTGAAGCTTTCTTT. This translates into CSARVTKGLVDTEAFF.

The chain recombines TRBV20-1 with TRBJ2-7; D remains unclear. Germline V gene sequence: CDR1 DFQATT, CDR2 SNEGSKA (reference sequence). The CDR3 sequence is 14 residues long. Deletions cut 1 base from V and 2 bases from J, with 12 bases between. The CDR3 region is CSARVYQRPYEQYF. DNA of the CDR3: TGCAGTGCTAGAGTCTATCAAAGACCCTACGAGCAGTACTTC.

Many counts were recorded for this clonotype. CDR3 sequence reads: CASRPQADYTF. CDR3 nucleotide sequence: TGTGCCAGCAGGCCACAAGCCGACTACACCTTC. V is TRBV2 and J is TRBJ1-2; D not resolved. Trimming pared 6 bases from V and 10 bases from J, leaving 12 bases between. The CDR3 is 11 residues long. In germline, CDR1 is SNHLY, CDR2 FYNNEI.

This rearrangement joins TRBV27 to TRBJ1-1; D ambiguous. Between the trimmed V and J ends, which lost 1 base and 0 bases, there was a span of 9 bases. CDR1 is MNHEY and CDR2 is SMNVEV in the germline V gene (reference sequence). The CDR3 spans 15 residues. CDR3 sequence (DNA): TGTGCCAGCAGTTTATTATCGCAGTTGAACACTGAAGCTTTCTTT. Translation: CASSLLSQLNTEAFF.

A word on this clonotype: It may be a read error: a sequence one base away is much more abundant. The gene calls are TRBV28 and TRBJ2-7; unclear D gene. This CDR3 has 14 amino acids. Germline V gene lookup returns CDR1 MDHEN and CDR2 SYDVKM. V was shortened by 10 bases and J by 2 bases, with 18 bases between the two germline ends. CDR3 nucleotides: TGTGCCATCACCATGAGGCAGCCCCCCTACGAGCAGTACTTC. This sequence encodes CAITMRQPPYEQYF.

The chain recombines TRBV20-1 with TRBJ1-1; 7 positions agree with TRBD1. The CDR3 spans 13 residues. Germline values: CDR1 DFQATT, CDR2 SNEGSKA (reference sequence). V shed 5 bases and J 6 bases; nucleotides not matched to a gene: 9. The CDR3 nucleotides read TGCAGTGCTTTTGTGGGGACAGCCTCTGAAGCTTTCTTT. This sequence encodes CSAFVGTASEAFF.

The table lists this clonotype with many counts. This sequence joins TRBV6-1 and TRBJ2-5; TRBD2 agrees at 8 bases. CDR1 is MNHNS, CDR2 SASEGT, per germline. The V segment lost 6 bases and the J segment 5 bases; nucleotides outside the gene matches: 8. The CDR3 runs 14 residues. Here the CDR3 DNA reads TGTGCCAGCAGATCGGGGGGGAAGTTGGAGACCCAGTACTTC. Translation gives CASRSGGKLETQYF.

The CDR3 region has the DNA TGTGCCAGCAGATTTCAGAGTGAGACCCAGTACTTC. Protein product: CASRFQSETQYF. This chain joins TRBV5-4 and TRBJ2-5; D gene ambiguous. The CDR3 length is 12 residues. The V end was cut by 5 bases, the J end by 5 bases, with 10 bases between. CDR1 and CDR2 (germline): SGHNT, YYREEE (reference sequence). The full variable domain, with the rest looked up from reference TRBV5-4 and TRBJ2-5, is ETGVTQSPTHLIKTRGQQVTLRCSSQSGHNTVSWYQQALGQGPQFIFQYYREEENGRGNFPPRFSGLQFPNYSSELNVNALELDDSALYLCASRFQSETQYFGPGTRLLVL.

J is TRBJ2-5 and V is TRBV5-1, with D tentatively TRBD1 (5 bases). CDR3 size: 13 residues. The V and J ends lost 7 bases and 5 bases respectively, with 15 bases between them. Germline CDR1 and CDR2: SGHRS and YFSETQ. The CDR3 sequence is CASDDRNGETQYF. CDR3 nucleotides: TGCGCCAGCGACGACAGAAATGGGGAGACCCAGTACTTC.